One and the same sample provided the 5 T cell receptor beta chains below, sequenced in a study of blood T cells in healthy people across ages. The use of a sample-barcoded 5' primer and a J-beta primer mix characterized a second PCR of roughly 6 to 11 cycles. Using its own MiXCR run on the 5' RACE reads, TCRdb lists one record per CDR3 protein. This sample has 1.5 million to 2 million distinct CDR3 sequences, with roughly 50% found just once. Source material: blood. Source of these receptors: a woman in her thirties or forties in good health.

V is TRBV7-2 and J is TRBJ2-5, with TRBD2 identical over 9 bases. With 3 bases clipped from V and 4 bases from J, the junction kept 12 bases outside the gene matches. The CDR3 length is 17 residues. The germline CDR1 and CDR2 sequences are SGHTA and FQGNSA. Written as DNA, the CDR3 is TGTGCCAGCAGCTTTATAACCTCCCTAGCGGGGTTAGAGACCCAGTACTTC. As protein: CASSFITSLAGLETQYF.

There are a few counts of this clonotype. The V and J genes are TRBV3-1 and TRBJ1-6; D ambiguous. V was clipped by 1 base and J by 7 bases, with 8 bases between them. This CDR3 spans 14 amino acids. The germline CDR1 and CDR2 sequences are LGHDT and YNNKEL (reference sequence). CDR3 DNA: TGTGCCAGCAGCCAAGCCTCCGGCAATTCACCCCTCCACTTT. Amino acid sequence: CASSQASGNSPLHF.

V and J are TRBV12-3 or TRBV12-4 and TRBJ2-5, with a possible D match to TRBD1 (5 bases). The ends were cut back, 1 base at V and 5 bases at J, with 11 bases in the middle. There are 14 residues in the CDR3. CDR3: CASSLVGVSETQYF. The CDR3 bases are TGTGCCAGCAGTTTAGTAGGGGTCAGCGAGACCCAGTACTTC.

This clonotype was detected once. The rearrangement links TRBV7-9 to TRBJ2-7; 10 bases agree with TRBD2. TRBJ2-5 explains the end of the DNA better; the J call may be wrong. This CDR3 comprises 16 residues. Germline CDR1 SEHNR, CDR2 FQNEAQ (reference sequence). CDR3 bases: TGTGCCAGCAGCAGAACTAGCGGGGCCGGCAAAGAGACCCAGTACTTC. This codes for CASSRTSGAGKETQYF.

The chain combines TRBV28 with TRBJ2-7; tentatively, D is TRBD1 (5 bases). CDR1 MDHEN and CDR2 SYDVKM come from the germline V gene. This CDR3 is built from 13 residues. Trimming left V 10 bases short and J 0 bases short, with 13 bases between. The CDR3 protein is CAKNRSSSYEQYF. In DNA form, the CDR3 reads TGTGCCAAAAACAGGAGTAGCTCCTACGAGCAGTACTTC.